This T cell receptor (beta chain) was recorded in a study of preoperative IRX-2 immunotherapy in early breast cancer (dated by TCRdb to the late 2010s). About this clone: Its antigen is still unknown. No qualities accompany the bases; no much larger clone lies one base away.

The library came from the immunoSEQ multiplex PCR assay. What TCRdb holds here is the immuneACCESS table cut down to in-frame rearrangements. Part of the clones is not present; checked against another copy, under half of the missing clones reflect an unresolved V gene, and the others are unexplained. For this sample there are 30,000 or so clones; about 79% appear just once. The leading ten clones occupy about 3.3% of the sample. Inclusive of the bounding cysteine and phenylalanine, the CDR3 is 15 residues long. Only the CDR3 DNA stays, 45 bases, in frame from base 1. CDR1 and CDR2 (SGHNT, YENEEA) derive from the germline V gene. The V and J ends are trimmed by 4 bases and 0 bases, leaving 7 bases between them. In light of the paper, this sample's treatment or condition label describes: preoperative locoregional IRX-2 cytokine immunotherapy. The samples were obtained from a phase Ib study that tested preoperative, locoregional IRX-2 cytokine immunotherapy meant to prime immune responses. Patients with early-stage breast cancer who were given IRX-2 before surgery served as donors.

The chain couples TRBV11-3 to TRBJ1-6, with the identity of the D gene unclear. The clonotype comes from a human donor with breast cancer. The sample here was taken from a patient treated with IRX-2 immunotherapy. The CDR3 region has the sequence CASSSTSSYNSPLHF. The DNA sequence is given as TGTGCCAGCAGCTCAACGAGCTCCTATAATTCACCCCTCCACTTT.